These 3 T cell receptor beta chains were all obtained from the same sample, sequenced in a study of blood T cell repertoires in COVID-19. Sequenced by immunoSEQ multiplex PCR; TCRdb stores in-frame clones only, minus some. Of roughly 200,000 clones in the sample, approximately 91% were seen once. Input material: peripheral blood. The receptors come from a man aged 45-65 years with COVID-19, enrolled during active disease.

The CDR3 DNA sequence: TGTGCCAGGCCCCCAACAGGGGAGGCCAATCAGCCCCAGCATTTT. It is translated as CARPPTGEANQPQHF. This chain connects TRBV28 to TRBJ1-5; TRBD1 agrees at 7 bases. This CDR3 has 15 amino acids. The germline gives CDR1 MDHEN, CDR2 SYDVKM. J lost 3 bases, V lost 9 bases, and 11 bases had no gene match.

This clone has ten or more counts. This chain joins TRBV28 and TRBJ2-1; 12 nucleotides agree with TRBD2. From germline, CDR1 is MDHEN and CDR2 SYDVKM. Trimming cost V 5 bases and J 5 bases; bases outside gene matches: 7. The CDR3 totals 16 residues. CDR3 DNA: TGTGCCAGCAGTAAAACACTAGCGGGGGGAAACAATGAGCAGTTCTTC. Translating gives CASSKTLAGGNNEQFF. Full variable domain (outside the CDR3, taken from reference TRBV28 and TRBJ2-1): DVKVTQSSRYLVKRTGEKVFLECVQDMDHENMFWYRQDPGLGLRLIYFSYDVKMKEKGDIPEGYSVSREKKERFSLILESASTNQTSMYLCASSKTLAGGNNEQFFGPGTRLTVL.

The J gene is TRBJ2-7, the V gene TRBV15; 8 nucleotides align to TRBD2. Losses at the gene ends were 0 bases for V and 3 bases for J; bases not matched to a gene: 1. The CDR3 has 14 amino acids. Germline CDR1 reads LNHNV; CDR2 reads YYDKDF (reference sequence). The CDR3, as DNA: TGTGCCACCAGCAGAGAACTAGCGGTCTACGAGCAGTACTTC. Translation gives CATSRELAVYEQYF.